This entry features one T cell receptor (beta chain) sequence. Per the authors' pipeline: Using reference gene primer amplification, nucleated cell counts were estimated. Profiled with immunoSEQ multiplex PCR; TCRdb holds only in-frame clones, not every one. The V and J calls and clone size are taken from that table; D and trimming were inferred from the DNA. Of 94,000 or so clones detected, 85% to 90% appear once; the ten largest clones hold approximately 8.7%. These data belong to a study of blood T cell repertoires in COVID-19. Study-level information: From the United States, Italy and Spain came samples of acute and convalescent COVID-19.

The junction had 6 bases not matched to a gene; V was cut back by 5 bases and J by 9 bases. The CDR3 is 13 residues long. Germline CDR1 is GTSNPN and CDR2 is SVGIG (reference sequence). The TCR comes from a woman aged 70-85 years with acute or convalescent COVID-19. The chain couples TRBV30 to TRBJ1-6, with TRBD1 identical over 8 bases. Sequencing was performed on peripheral blood. The CDR3 DNA is TGTGCCTGGGCGACAGGGGATGGTTCACCCCTCCACTTT. This gives the protein CAWATGDGSPLHF.